A selection of T cell receptor beta chains follows, all from one sample in a study of T cell responses to AZD1222 COVID-19 vaccine. TCRdb keeps only in-frame clones here, not all; method: immunoSEQ multiplex PCR. The sample yields approximately 150,000 clones, approximately 89% seen once. The sample consisted of peripheral blood, taken on day 0 of AZD1222 vaccination. These receptors all stem from an adult in good health. Both conserved end residues are part of each CDR3. D genes are given only for firm matches. Not all rows give a size; the values are once, few, many and, for expanded clones, a class.

NA	TRBV5-1	NA	TRBJ1-6	TGCGCCAGCAGCCAGGCCGGGACGGTGAATTCACCCCTCCACTTT	CASSQAGTVNSPLHF
NA	TRBV10-3	NA	TRBJ1-2	TGTGCCATCAGTGGAACGGGCCTCGCCGGCGGGAACTATGGCTACACCTTC	CAISGTGLAGGNYGYTF
NA	TRBV4-3	TRBD1	TRBJ2-7	TGCGCCAGCAGCGAAAGACGGGGACAGGGCTACGAGCAGTACTTC	CASSERRGQGYEQYF
NA	TRBV7-9	NA	TRBJ2-6	TGTGCCAGCTTCTCGGGGGCTAGAGGGGCCAACGTCCTGACTTTC	CASFSGARGANVLTF
NA	TRBV5-1	NA	TRBJ2-3	TGCGCCAGCAGCTTACCCGCGGATACGCAGTATTTT	CASSLPADTQYF
NA	TRBV3-1/TRBV3-2	NA	TRBJ1-1	TGTGCCAGCAGCCAAGATTACGGTTACACTGAAGCTTTCTTT	CASSQDYGYTEAFF
NA	TRBV6-1	TRBD1	TRBJ2-3	TGTGCCAGCAGTGAGGACAGGTTGACAGATACGCAGTATTTT	CASSEDRLTDTQYF
once	TRBV7-2	NA	TRBJ1-3	TGTGCCAGCAGCTTATTTACCACCATATATTTT	CASSLFTTIYF
NA	TRBV9	TRBD2	TRBJ2-2	TGTGCCAGCAGCGTAGCACTAGCGGGAGTCATCGGGGAGCTGTTTTTT	CASSVALAGVIGELFF
NA	TRBV30	NA	TRBJ2-1	TGTGCCTGGAGCCGAGGGGGGCGCTCCTACAATGAGCAGTTCTTC	CAWSRGGRSYNEQFF
NA	TRBV2	TRBD2	TRBJ2-3	TGTGCCAGCAGTTTCCAAGGACTAGTGGGTACAGATACGCAGTATTTT	CASSFQGLVGTDTQYF
NA	TRBV27	NA	TRBJ2-3	TGTGCCAGCAGTTTTACCGGGGCCACAGATACGCAGTATTTT	CASSFTGATDTQYF
many	TRBV6-2/TRBV6-3	TRBD2	TRBJ2-1	TGTGCCAGCAGTACCCCCTGGCGGGAGGTGGTCTTC	CASSTPWREVVF
NA	TRBV12-2	NA	TRBJ2-3	TGTGCAAGTCGCAAAGGGGGCGCGGAGACAGATACGCAGTATTTT	CASRKGGAETDTQYF
few	TRBV6-2/TRBV6-3	TRBD1	TRBJ1-5	TGTGCCAGCAGTTACGGGACAGGGGGCCAGCCCCAGCATTTT	CASSYGTGGQPQHF
NA	TRBV5-1	NA	TRBJ1-4	TGCGCCAGCAGCTTGATAGTTAATGAAAAACTGTTTTTT	CASSLIVNEKLFF
NA	TRBV20-1	NA	TRBJ1-2	TGCAGTCCGGGGGGGGATGGCTACACCTTC	CSPGGDGYTF
NA	TRBV11-3	NA	TRBJ2-2	TGTGCCAGCAGCTCCAACACCGGGGAGCTGTTTTTT	CASSSNTGELFF
NA	TRBV9	NA	TRBJ1-1	TGTGCCAGCAGCGTAGGCAGGGTCTACACTGAAGCTTTCTTT	CASSVGRVYTEAFF
once	TRBV5-1	TRBD2	TRBJ2-1	TGCGCCAGCAGCTTAAGGGCTAGCGGGAGATTCAGGTCCTACAATGAGCAGTTCTTC	CASSLRASGRFRSYNEQFF
NA	TRBV19	NA	TRBJ2-1	TGTGCCAGTAGTATCCGACGGACTGCAGCCTACAATGAGCAGTTCTTC	CASSIRRTAAYNEQFF
NA	TRBV28	TRBD2	TRBJ2-7	TGTGCCAGCAGTCTAACTTTTAGCGGGGGAGGCTCCTACGAGCAGTACTTC	CASSLTFSGGGSYEQYF
NA	TRBV16	NA	TRBJ1-5	TGTGCCAGCAGCCAAATCAGGGGTGGGCAGCCCCAGCATTTT	CASSQIRGGQPQHF
NA	TRBV7-7	NA	TRBJ2-1	TGTGCTAGCAGCTTAGGGCAGACCTCCTACAATGAGCAGTTCTTC	CASSLGQTSYNEQFF
NA	TRBV7-2	TRBD2	TRBJ2-7	TGTGCCAGCAGCTTCAAACTAGCGGGAGGGGGTGAGCAGTACTTC	CASSFKLAGGGEQYF
once	TRBV4-3	NA	TRBJ1-1	TGCGCCAGCAGCCACCCAAGCAGGAGAATTGAAGCTTTCTTT	CASSHPSRRIEAFF
NA	TRBV29-1	NA	TRBJ1-5	TGCAGCGTTGTAATGGGGAATCAGCCCCAGCATTTT	CSVVMGNQPQHF
NA	TRBV30	NA	TRBJ2-1	TGTGCCTGGAGTGGGAGGCTAGCGCTCAATGAGCAGTTCTTC	CAWSGRLALNEQFF
NA	TRBV30	NA	TRBJ2-1	TGTGCCTGGAGTGTATCCGGCGGGCCTTGGGATGAGCAGTTCTTC	CAWSVSGGPWDEQFF
NA	TRBV6-5	NA	TRBJ2-2	TGTGCCAGCAGTTCGGGGACCGGGGAGCTGTTTTTT	CASSSGTGELFF
NA	TRBV11-2	TRBD2	TRBJ2-2	TGTGCCAGCAGCCTCAGCGGGAGGGCCGGGGCCGGGGAGCTGTTTTTT	CASSLSGRAGAGELFF
NA	TRBV18	NA	TRBJ1-3	TGTGCCAGCTCCCTACCCTCTGGAAACACCATATATTTT	CASSLPSGNTIYF
NA	TRBV5-1	NA	TRBJ2-5	TGCGCCAGCAGCTTGTTTGGGACTCGGGAGACCCAGTACTTC	CASSLFGTRETQYF
NA	TRBV19	TRBD1	TRBJ1-5	TGTGCCAGTAGTACGACAGGGAAGTACCCTGATCAGCCCCAGCATTTT	CASSTTGKYPDQPQHF
NA	TRBV9	NA	TRBJ2-5	TGTGCCAGCATAAGCGCGGGAGAGACCCAGTACTTC	CASISAGETQYF
NA	TRBV28	TRBD1	TRBJ1-5	TGTGCCAGCAGTTTCCGGCAGGGGGTTCAGCCCCAGCATTTT	CASSFRQGVQPQHF
NA	TRBV9	NA	TRBJ2-1	TGTGCCAGCAGCGCCAGACAGGCTCCCTGGGATGAGCAGTTCTTC	CASSARQAPWDEQFF
once	TRBV5-8	NA	TRBJ1-3	TGTGCCAGCAGCTTACACCGATTCCCTGGAAACACCATATATTTT	CASSLHRFPGNTIYF
NA	TRBV9	TRBD1	TRBJ2-2	TGTGCCAGCAGCGAGAGGGGACGACAGGGTAGCACCGGGGAGCTGTTTTTT	CASSERGRQGSTGELFF
NA	TRBV11-2	TRBD1	TRBJ2-2	TGTGCCAGCAGCTCCCGGACAGGGGAGAACACCGGGGAGCTGTTTTTT	CASSSRTGENTGELFF
NA	TRBV10-1	NA	TRBJ2-1	TGCGCCAGCAGCTCATCACGGGGTGTGCCCTACAATGAGCAGTTCTTC	CASSSSRGVPYNEQFF
NA	TRBV5-1	TRBD2	TRBJ2-2	TGCGCCAGCAGCTTCGTAGCGGGAGGGCCCGGGGAGCTGTTTTTT	CASSFVAGGPGELFF
NA	TRBV9	NA	TRBJ2-7	TGTGCCAGCAGCGTAGTTGCAGGCTCCTACGAGCAGTACTTC	CASSVVAGSYEQYF
NA	TRBV30	NA	TRBJ2-7	TGTGCCTGGAGTCATGGGGGCTACGAGCAGTACTTC	CAWSHGGYEQYF
once	TRBV6-5	NA	TRBJ2-1	TGTGCCAGCAGTTATTTGCGGGATGAGCAGTTCTTC	CASSYLRDEQFF